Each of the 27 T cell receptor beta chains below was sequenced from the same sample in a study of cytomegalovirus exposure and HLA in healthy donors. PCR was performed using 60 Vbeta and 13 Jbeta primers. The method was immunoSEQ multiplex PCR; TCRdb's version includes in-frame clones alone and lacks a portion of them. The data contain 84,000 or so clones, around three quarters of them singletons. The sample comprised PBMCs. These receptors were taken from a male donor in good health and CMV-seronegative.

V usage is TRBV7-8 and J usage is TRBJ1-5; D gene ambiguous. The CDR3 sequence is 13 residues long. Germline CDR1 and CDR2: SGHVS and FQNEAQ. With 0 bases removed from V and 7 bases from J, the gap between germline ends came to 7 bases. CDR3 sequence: CASSLAREQPQHF. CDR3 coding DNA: TGTGCCAGCAGCTTAGCCCGGGAGCAGCCCCAGCATTTT. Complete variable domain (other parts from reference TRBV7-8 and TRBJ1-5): GAGVSQSPRYKVAKRGQDVALRCDPISGHVSLFWYQQALGQGPEFLTYFQNEAQLDKSGLPSDRFFAERPEGSVSTLKIQRTQQEDSAVYLCASSLAREQPQHFGDGTRLSIL.

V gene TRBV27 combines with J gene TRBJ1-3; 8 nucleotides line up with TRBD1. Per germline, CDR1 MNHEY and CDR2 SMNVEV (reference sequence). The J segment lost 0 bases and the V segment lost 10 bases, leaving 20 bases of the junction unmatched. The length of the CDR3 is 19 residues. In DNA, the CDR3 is TGTGCCACGGCCCCCGCCGGGACAGGTCCACTTAGCTCTGGAAACACCATATATTTT. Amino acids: CATAPAGTGPLSSGNTIYF.

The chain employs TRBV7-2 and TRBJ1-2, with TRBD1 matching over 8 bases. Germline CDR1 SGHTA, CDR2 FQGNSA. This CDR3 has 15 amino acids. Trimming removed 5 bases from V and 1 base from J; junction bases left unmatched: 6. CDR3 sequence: CASSRDRGGNYGYTF. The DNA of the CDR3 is TGTGCCAGCAGCCGAGACAGGGGTGGTAACTATGGCTACACCTTC.

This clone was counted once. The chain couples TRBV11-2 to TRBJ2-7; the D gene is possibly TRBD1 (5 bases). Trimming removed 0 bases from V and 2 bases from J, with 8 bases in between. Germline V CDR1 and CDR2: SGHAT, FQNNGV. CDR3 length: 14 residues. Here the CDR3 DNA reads TGTGCCAGCAGCTTAGAAGGGGTCGCCTACGAGCAGTACTTC. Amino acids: CASSLEGVAYEQYF.

In DNA, the CDR3 is TGTGCCAGTAGTATAGCCGCGGCGGCTAATCAGCCCCAGCATTTT. It encodes CASSIAAAANQPQHF. The rearrangement links TRBV19 to TRBJ1-5, with D hard to call. Between the trimmed V and J ends, which lost 1 base and 4 bases, there was a span of 11 bases. Per the germline V gene, CDR1 is LNHDA and CDR2 is SQIVND (reference sequence). The CDR3 totals 15 residues.

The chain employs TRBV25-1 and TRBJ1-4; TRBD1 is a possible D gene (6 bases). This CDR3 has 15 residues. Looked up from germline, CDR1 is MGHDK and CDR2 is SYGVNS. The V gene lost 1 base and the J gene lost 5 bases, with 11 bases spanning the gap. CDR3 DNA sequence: TGTGCCAGCAGTGAATTAGCAGGGGTCAATGAAAAACTGTTTTTT. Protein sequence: CASSELAGVNEKLFF.

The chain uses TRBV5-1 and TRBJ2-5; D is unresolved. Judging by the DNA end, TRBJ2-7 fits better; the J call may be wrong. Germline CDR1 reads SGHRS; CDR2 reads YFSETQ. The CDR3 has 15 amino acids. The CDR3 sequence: CASSLARFRTYEQYF. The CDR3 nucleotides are TGCGCCAGCAGCTTGGCCAGGTTCAGAACCTACGAGCAGTACTTC.

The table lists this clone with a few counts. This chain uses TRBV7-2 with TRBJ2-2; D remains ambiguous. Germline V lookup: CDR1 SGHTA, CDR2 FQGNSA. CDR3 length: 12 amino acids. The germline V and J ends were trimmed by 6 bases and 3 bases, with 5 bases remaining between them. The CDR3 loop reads CASSFDTGELFF. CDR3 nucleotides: TGTGCCAGCAGTTTCGACACCGGGGAGCTGTTTTTT.

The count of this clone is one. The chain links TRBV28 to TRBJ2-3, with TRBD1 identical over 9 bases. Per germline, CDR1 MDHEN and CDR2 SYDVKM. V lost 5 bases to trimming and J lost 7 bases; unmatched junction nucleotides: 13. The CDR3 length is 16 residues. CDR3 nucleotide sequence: TGTGCCAGCAGTACACGGACAGGGACAGGGCCCCATACGCAGTATTTT. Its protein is CASSTRTGTGPHTQYF.

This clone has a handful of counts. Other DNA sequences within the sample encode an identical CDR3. CDR3 nucleotide sequence: TGTGCCAGCAGCTTAAGAGTGACGGGACAACACTCCTACGAGCAGTACTTC. Its translation: CASSLRVTGQHSYEQYF. The V and J genes are TRBV5-6 and TRBJ2-7; possibly TRBD1 for D (6 bases). V gave up 2 bases and J gave up 0 bases, with 18 bases separating them. This CDR3 has 17 amino acids. Germline values: CDR1 SGHDT, CDR2 YYEEEE.

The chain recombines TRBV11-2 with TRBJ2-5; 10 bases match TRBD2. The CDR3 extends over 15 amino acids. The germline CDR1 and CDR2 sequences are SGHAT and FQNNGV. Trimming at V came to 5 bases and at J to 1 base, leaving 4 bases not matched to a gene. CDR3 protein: CASSTRTSGQETQYF. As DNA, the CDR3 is TGTGCCAGCAGCACCCGGACTAGCGGCCAAGAGACCCAGTACTTC.

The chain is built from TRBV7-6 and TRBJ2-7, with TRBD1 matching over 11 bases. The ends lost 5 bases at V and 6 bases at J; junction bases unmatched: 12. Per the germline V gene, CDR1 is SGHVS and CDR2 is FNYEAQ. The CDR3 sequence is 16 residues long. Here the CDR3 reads CASSTGQGGRLGEQYF. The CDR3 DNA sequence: TGTGCCAGCAGCACGGGACAGGGGGGCCGCTTAGGCGAGCAGTACTTC.

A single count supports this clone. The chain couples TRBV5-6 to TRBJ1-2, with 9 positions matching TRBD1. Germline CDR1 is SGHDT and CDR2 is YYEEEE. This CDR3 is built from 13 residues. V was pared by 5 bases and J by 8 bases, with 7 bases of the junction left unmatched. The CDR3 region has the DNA TGTGCCAGCAGAACAGGGGGCGCGCGGGGCTACACCTTC. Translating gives CASRTGGARGYTF. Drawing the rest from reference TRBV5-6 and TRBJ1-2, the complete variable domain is DAGVTQSPTHLIKTRGQQVTLRCSPKSGHDTVSWYQQALGQGPQFIFQYYEEEERQRGNFPDRFSGHQFPNYSSELNVNALLLGDSALYLCASRTGGARGYTFGSGTRLTVV.

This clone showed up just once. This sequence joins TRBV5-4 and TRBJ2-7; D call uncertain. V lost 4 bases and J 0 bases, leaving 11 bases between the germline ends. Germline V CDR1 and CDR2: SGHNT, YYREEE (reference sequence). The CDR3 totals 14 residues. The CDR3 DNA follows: TGTGCCAGCAGCCCCGACACCAACTCCTACGAGCAGTACTTC. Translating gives CASSPDTNSYEQYF.

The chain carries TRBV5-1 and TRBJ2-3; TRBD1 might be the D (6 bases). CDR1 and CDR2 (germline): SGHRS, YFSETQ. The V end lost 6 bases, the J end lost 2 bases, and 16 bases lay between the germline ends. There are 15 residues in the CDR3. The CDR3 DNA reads TGCGCCAGCAAAAAGACAGGAATTCACACAGATACGCAGTATTTT. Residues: CASKKTGIHTDTQYF.

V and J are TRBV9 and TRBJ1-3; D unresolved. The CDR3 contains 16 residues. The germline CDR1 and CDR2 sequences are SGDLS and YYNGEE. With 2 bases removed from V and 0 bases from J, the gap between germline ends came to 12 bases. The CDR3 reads CASSVETGASGNTIYF. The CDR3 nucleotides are TGTGCCAGCAGCGTTGAGACTGGTGCCTCTGGAAACACCATATATTTT.

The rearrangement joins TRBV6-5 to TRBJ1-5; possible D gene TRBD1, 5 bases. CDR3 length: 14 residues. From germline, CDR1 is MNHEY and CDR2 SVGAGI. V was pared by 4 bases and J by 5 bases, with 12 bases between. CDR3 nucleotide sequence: TGTGCCAGCAGTTCTGGACGGGGGGATCAGCCCCAGCATTTT. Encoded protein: CASSSGRGDQPQHF.

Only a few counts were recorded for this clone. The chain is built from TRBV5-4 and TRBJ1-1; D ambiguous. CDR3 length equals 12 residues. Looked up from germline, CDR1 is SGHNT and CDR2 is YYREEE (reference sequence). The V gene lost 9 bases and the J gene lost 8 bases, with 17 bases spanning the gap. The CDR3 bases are TGTGCCATCCACCCTTCCGGCAGGGAAGCTTTCTTT. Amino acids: CAIHPSGREAFF. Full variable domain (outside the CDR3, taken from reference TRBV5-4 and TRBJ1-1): ETGVTQSPTHLIKTRGQQVTLRCSSQSGHNTVSWYQQALGQGPQFIFQYYREEENGRGNFPPRFSGLQFPNYSSELNVNALELDDSALYLCAIHPSGREAFFGQGTRLTVV.

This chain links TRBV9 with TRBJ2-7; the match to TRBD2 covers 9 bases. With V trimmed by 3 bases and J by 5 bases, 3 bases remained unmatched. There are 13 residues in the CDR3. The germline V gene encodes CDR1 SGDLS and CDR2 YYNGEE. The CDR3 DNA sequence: TGTGCCAGCAGCGAATCTAGCGGGGACGAGCAGTACTTC. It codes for CASSESSGDEQYF. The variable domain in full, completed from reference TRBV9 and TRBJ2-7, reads DSGVTQTPKHLITATGQRVTLRCSPRSGDLSVYWYQQSLDQGLQFLIQYYNGEERAKGNILERFSAQQFPDLHSELNLSSLELGDSALYFCASSESSGDEQYFGPGTRLTVT.

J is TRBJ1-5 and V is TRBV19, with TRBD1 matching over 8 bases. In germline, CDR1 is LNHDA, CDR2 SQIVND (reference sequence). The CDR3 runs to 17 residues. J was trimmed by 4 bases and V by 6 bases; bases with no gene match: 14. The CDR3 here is CASSPLEGRGPNQPQHF. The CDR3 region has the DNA TGTGCCAGTAGCCCATTGGAAGGCAGGGGGCCGAATCAGCCCCAGCATTTT. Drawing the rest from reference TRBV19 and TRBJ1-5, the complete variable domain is DGGITQSPKYLFRKEGQNVTLSCEQNLNHDAMYWYRQDPGQGLRLIYYSQIVNDFQKGDIAEGYSVSREKKESFPLTVTSAQKNPTAFYLCASSPLEGRGPNQPQHFGDGTRLSIL.

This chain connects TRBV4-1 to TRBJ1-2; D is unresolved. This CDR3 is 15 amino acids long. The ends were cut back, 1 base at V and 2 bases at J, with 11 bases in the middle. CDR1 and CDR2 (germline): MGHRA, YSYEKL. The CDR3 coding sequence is TGCGCCAGCAGCCAAGTAACAGTCACCAACTATGGCTACACCTTC. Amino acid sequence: CASSQVTVTNYGYTF.

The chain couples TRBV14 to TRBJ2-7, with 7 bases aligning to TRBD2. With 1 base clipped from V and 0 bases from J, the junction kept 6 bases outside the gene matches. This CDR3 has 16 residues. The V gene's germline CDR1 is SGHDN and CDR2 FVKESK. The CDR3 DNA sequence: TGTGCCAGCAGCCAAGCGCTAGCGGCATTCTCCTACGAGCAGTACTTC. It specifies CASSQALAAFSYEQYF.

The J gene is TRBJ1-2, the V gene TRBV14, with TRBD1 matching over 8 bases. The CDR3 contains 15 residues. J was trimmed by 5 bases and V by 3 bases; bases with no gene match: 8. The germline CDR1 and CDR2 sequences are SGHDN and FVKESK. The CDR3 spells CASSQMDREWYGYTF. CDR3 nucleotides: TGTGCCAGCAGCCAGATGGACAGGGAATGGTATGGCTACACCTTC.

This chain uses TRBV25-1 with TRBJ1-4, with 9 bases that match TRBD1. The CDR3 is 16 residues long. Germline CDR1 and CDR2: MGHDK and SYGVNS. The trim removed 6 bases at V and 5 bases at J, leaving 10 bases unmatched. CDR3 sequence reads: CASSRDRARGNEKLFF. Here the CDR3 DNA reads TGTGCCAGCAGCCGGGACAGGGCTAGGGGGAATGAAAAACTGTTTTTT.

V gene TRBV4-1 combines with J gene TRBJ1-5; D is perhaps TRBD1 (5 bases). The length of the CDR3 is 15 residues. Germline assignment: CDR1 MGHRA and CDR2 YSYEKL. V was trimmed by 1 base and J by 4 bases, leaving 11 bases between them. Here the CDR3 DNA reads TGCGCCAGCAGCCAAGGGCAGGGAAGAAATCAGCCCCAGCATTTT. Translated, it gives CASSQGQGRNQPQHF.

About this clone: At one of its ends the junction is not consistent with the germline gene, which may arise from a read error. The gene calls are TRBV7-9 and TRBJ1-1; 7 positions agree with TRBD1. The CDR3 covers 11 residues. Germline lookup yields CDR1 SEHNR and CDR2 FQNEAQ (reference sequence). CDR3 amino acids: CSSSLGQEAFF. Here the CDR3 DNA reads TGTTCCAGCAGCTTGGGACAGGAAGCTTTCTTT.

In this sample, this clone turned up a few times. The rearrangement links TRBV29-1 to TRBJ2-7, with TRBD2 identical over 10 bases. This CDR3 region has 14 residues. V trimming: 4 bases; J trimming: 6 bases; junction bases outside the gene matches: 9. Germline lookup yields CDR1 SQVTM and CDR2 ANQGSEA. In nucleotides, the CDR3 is TGCAGCGTTGGGCCGACTAGCGGGCCCCTCGAGCAGTACTTC. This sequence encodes CSVGPTSGPLEQYF.